Below are 32 T cell receptor beta chains sequenced from a single sample in a study of blood T cell repertoires in COVID-19. Repertoires were generated with immunoSEQ multiplex PCR, while TCRdb's copy carries only in-frame clones and drops some. The sample consists of 110,000 or so clones, 81% of them appearing once. Sequencing was performed on peripheral blood. These receptors all come from a man older than 75 with acute or convalescent COVID-19.

The chain has TRBV6-2 or TRBV6-3 and TRBJ2-1; TRBD2 agrees at 10 bases. V lost 5 bases to trimming and J lost 4 bases; unmatched junction nucleotides: 8. The CDR3 is 16 amino acids. Germline assignment: CDR1 MNHEY and CDR2 SVGEGT. The CDR3, as DNA: TGTGCCAGCAGTGCCCCGGGACTAGCGAAATACAATGAGCAGTTCTTC. Protein sequence: CASSAPGLAKYNEQFF.

This clone showed up just a few times. Here the CDR3 DNA reads TGCGCCAGCAGTCCAAGGACTAGCCTCAGCACAGATACGCAGTATTTT. Protein: CASSPRTSLSTDTQYF. The V and J genes are TRBV4-3 and TRBJ2-3, with 8 bases fitting TRBD2. The germline gives CDR1 LGHNA, CDR2 YSLEER. The CDR3 runs to 16 residues. The V and J ends lost 6 bases and 0 bases, in that order; junction bases with no gene match: 8.

The chain links TRBV28 to TRBJ1-1, with no clear D. Germline V CDR1 and CDR2: MDHEN, SYDVKM. V was pared by 7 bases and J by 0 bases, with 6 bases between. This CDR3 spans 12 amino acids. CDR3 in amino acids: CASIDLNTEAFF. Here the CDR3 DNA reads TGTGCCAGCATCGACTTGAACACTGAAGCTTTCTTT.

The rearrangement joins TRBV2 to TRBJ2-7; weak D call: TRBD1 (6 bases). V gave up 6 bases and J gave up 0 bases, with 12 bases separating them. This CDR3 spans 14 amino acids. Germline V gene data show CDR1 as SNHLY and CDR2 as FYNNEI. The CDR3 sequence is CASREQGHSYEQYF. DNA for the CDR3: TGTGCCAGCAGGGAACAGGGCCACTCCTACGAGCAGTACTTC.

This chain joins TRBV19 and TRBJ1-2, with D tentatively TRBD1 (6 bases). Germline loops: CDR1 LNHDA, CDR2 SQIVND (reference sequence). This CDR3 is 13 amino acids long. The germline V and J ends were trimmed by 5 bases and 7 bases, with 14 bases remaining between them. The CDR3 DNA reads TGTGCCAGTAGTCAGGGACACCTCCGTGGCTACACCTTC. Translation gives CASSQGHLRGYTF.

The gene calls are TRBV30 and TRBJ1-4, with D perhaps matching TRBD1 (5 bases). The germline V gene encodes CDR1 GTSNPN and CDR2 SVGIG (reference sequence). This CDR3 region has 17 residues. V gave up 1 base and J gave up 10 bases, with 25 bases separating them. The CDR3: CAWSAPIDRDLSGKLFF. CDR3 bases: TGTGCCTGGAGTGCACCGATTGACAGAGACCTCTCTGGAAAACTGTTTTTT.

The CDR3 spells CASSETDRLQPQHF. The CDR3 nucleotides are TGTGCCAGCAGTGAAACGGACAGATTACAGCCCCAGCATTTT. The chain uses TRBV2 and TRBJ1-5; possibly TRBD1 for D (6 bases). Germline CDR1 SNHLY, CDR2 FYNNEI. The CDR3 has 14 amino acids. V gave up 2 bases and J gave up 7 bases, with 12 bases separating them. Supplemented by reference TRBV2 and TRBJ1-5, the full variable domain reads EPEVTQTPSHQVTQMGQEVILRCVPISNHLYFYWYRQILGQKVEFLVSFYNNEISEKSEIFDDQFSVERPDGSNFTLKIRSTKLEDSAMYFCASSETDRLQPQHFGDGTRLSIL.

This chain uses TRBV6-2 or TRBV6-3 with TRBJ1-5, with unresolved D. CDR3 length: 13 amino acids. Trimming took off 4 bases at V and 7 bases at J, with 11 bases between the two ends. Germline CDR1 and CDR2: MNHEY and SVGEGT. The CDR3 DNA follows: TGTGCCAGCAGTTCCCAACTGCGGCAGCCCCAGCATTTT. Translated: CASSSQLRQPQHF.

This clone was picked up one time. The chain is built from TRBV5-6 and TRBJ2-3; 14 bases align to TRBD2. The CDR3 is 17 residues long. Germline-derived CDR1 and CDR2 are SGHDT and YYEEEE. Trimming at V came to 4 bases and at J to 5 bases, leaving 9 bases not matched to a gene. The CDR3 sequence is CASSPTPGTSGRDTQYF. CDR3 coding DNA: TGTGCCAGCAGCCCGACTCCTGGGACTAGCGGGAGAGATACGCAGTATTTT.

This clone was counted between two and nine times. V and J are TRBV7-3 and TRBJ2-7, with 9 bases matching TRBD2. The germline gives CDR1 SGHTA, CDR2 FQGTGA. The trim removed 5 bases at V and 7 bases at J, leaving 6 bases unmatched. This CDR3 spans 13 amino acids. The CDR3 DNA reads TGTGCCAGCAGCCGGACTAGCGTAGGAGAGCAGTACTTC. It is translated as CASSRTSVGEQYF. Based on the CDR3 plus reference TRBV7-3 and TRBJ2-7, the full variable domain is GAGVSQTPSNKVTEKGKYVELRCDPISGHTALYWYRQSLGQGPEFLIYFQGTGAADDSGLPNDRFFAVRPEGSVSTLKIQRTERGDSAVYLCASSRTSVGEQYFGPGTRLTVT.

The chain is built from TRBV4-1 and TRBJ1-1, with D unresolved. V lost 0 bases to trimming and J lost 3 bases, with 11 bases between them. Germline-derived CDR1 and CDR2 are MGHRA and YSYEKL. The CDR3 is 15 amino acids. The CDR3 reads CASSQDKSGDTEAFF. Here the CDR3 DNA reads TGCGCCAGCAGCCAAGACAAATCAGGCGACACTGAAGCTTTCTTT.

The chain's CDR3 is CASRGDRSNYGYTF. The CDR3 region has the DNA TGTGCCAGCAGGGGGGACAGGAGTAACTATGGCTACACCTTC. J is TRBJ1-2 and V is TRBV2, with 8 bases that match TRBD1. The CDR3 sequence is 14 residues long. Trimming removed 6 bases from V and 1 base from J; junction bases left unmatched: 4. In germline, CDR1 is SNHLY, CDR2 FYNNEI.

The DNA of the CDR3 is TGTGCCAGCAGCCAAGATGGGGACAGGGTAGTTGATGGCTACACCTTC. Translated: CASSQDGDRVVDGYTF. The chain carries TRBV4-2 and TRBJ1-2; 9 bases are shared with TRBD1. With V trimmed by 0 bases and J by 6 bases, 8 bases remained unmatched. Germline assignment: CDR1 LGHNA and CDR2 YNFKEQ. The CDR3 covers 16 residues.

This clone came up many times. The rearrangement joins TRBV10-3 to TRBJ2-2; D is unclear. The CDR3 is made up of 15 amino acids. Trimming left V 8 bases short and J 0 bases short, with 13 bases between. Germline-derived CDR1 and CDR2 are ENHRY and SYGVKD. In DNA form, the CDR3 reads TGTGCCATCTCTTCCGAGGTAGCGAACACCGGGGAGCTGTTTTTT. It is translated as CAISSEVANTGELFF.

The rearrangement uses TRBV24-1 and TRBJ1-1; the match to TRBD1 covers 7 bases. This CDR3 region has 13 residues. Trimming at V came to 4 bases and at J to 6 bases, leaving 4 bases not matched to a gene. Germline CDR1 reads KGHDR; CDR2 reads SFDVKD. In DNA form, the CDR3 reads TGTGCCACCAGTGACCCTGGGACAGCTGAAGCTTTCTTT. Protein: CATSDPGTAEAFF.

The chain couples TRBV29-1 to TRBJ1-1, with a possible D match to TRBD1 (5 bases). The V end was cut by 5 bases, the J end by 7 bases, with 17 bases between. This CDR3 region has 13 residues. Germline CDR1 and CDR2: SQVTM and ANQGSEA. Here the CDR3 DNA reads TGCAGCGTTAGCATTCGGCAGGGCCGTGAAGCTTTCTTT. Translated: CSVSIRQGREAFF.

The rearrangement links TRBV4-3 to TRBJ2-1; TRBD2 matches 13 bases. Losses at the gene ends were 0 bases for V and 7 bases for J; bases not matched to a gene: 6. The germline gives CDR1 LGHNA, CDR2 YSLEER. The CDR3 extends over 17 amino acids. The DNA of the CDR3 is TGCGCCAGCAGCCAAGATTCCGGACTAGCGGGAGTAAATGAGCAGTTCTTC. This gives the protein CASSQDSGLAGVNEQFF.

This chain connects TRBV10-2 to TRBJ1-2; 7 bases are a match to TRBD1. CDR1 and CDR2 (germline): WSHSY, SAAADI. Trimming removed 8 bases from V and 2 bases from J; junction bases left unmatched: 2. The CDR3 extends over 12 amino acids. CDR3 coding DNA: TGCGCCAGCGTGGGACAGAACTATGGCTACACCTTC. As protein: CASVGQNYGYTF.

The gene calls are TRBV29-1 and TRBJ1-1, with 9 bases matching TRBD1. The ends lost 5 bases at V and 1 base at J; junction bases unmatched: 5. The germline V gene encodes CDR1 SQVTM and CDR2 ANQGSEA. The CDR3 runs 14 residues. CDR3: CSVTGGGKNTEAFF. For the CDR3, the DNA is TGCAGCGTTACAGGGGGCGGAAAGAACACTGAAGCTTTCTTT.

The rearrangement links TRBV18 to TRBJ1-2, with unresolved D. The V gene lost 3 bases and the J gene lost 7 bases, with 24 bases spanning the gap. The germline V gene has CDR1 KGHSH and CDR2 LQKENI. The CDR3 runs 17 residues. CDR3 sequence: CASSPAADHSPTIGYTF. The CDR3, as DNA: TGTGCCAGCTCACCGGCGGCAGACCATTCTCCGACTATTGGCTACACCTTC.

This clone was recorded once. This chain joins TRBV27 and TRBJ2-7; TRBD2 aligns across 7 bases. CDR3 length equals 18 residues. Germline V gene lookup returns CDR1 MNHEY and CDR2 SMNVEV (reference sequence). V lost 5 bases to trimming and J lost 4 bases; unmatched junction nucleotides: 20. CDR3: CASSQLRRDYLLGYEQYF. In DNA, the CDR3 is TGTGCCAGCAGTCAACTGCGCCGGGACTACCTACTTGGGTACGAGCAGTACTTC.

This sequence joins TRBV6-4 and TRBJ1-2; 9 nucleotides align to TRBD1. The CDR3 extends over 14 amino acids. V lost 4 bases, J lost 7 bases, and 7 bases stayed unmatched. CDR1 is MRHNA and CDR2 is SNTAGT in the germline V gene. CDR3 coding DNA: TGTGCCAGCAGTGCTATGACAGGGGGAGTTGGCTACACCTTC. Translation: CASSAMTGGVGYTF.

This rearrangement joins TRBV7-9 to TRBJ2-5; 7 nucleotides match TRBD1. The CDR3 sequence is 15 residues long. Unmatched junction bases numbered 7, after V lost 5 bases and J lost 1 base. The germline V gene has CDR1 SEHNR and CDR2 FQNEAQ (reference sequence). The CDR3 DNA follows: TGTGCCAGCAGCCAGGGACAGCTTGTCCAAGAGACCCAGTACTTC. This codes for CASSQGQLVQETQYF.

The rearrangement uses TRBV5-1 and TRBJ2-1; 7 nucleotides match TRBD1. The length of the CDR3 is 13 residues. Germline V gene lookup returns CDR1 SGHRS and CDR2 YFSETQ. With 3 bases clipped from V and 3 bases from J, the junction kept 0 bases outside the gene matches. CDR3 nucleotide sequence: TGCGCCAGCAGCTGGGACAGCTACAATGAGCAGTTCTTC. Encoded protein: CASSWDSYNEQFF.

This rearrangement joins TRBV11-2 to TRBJ2-3; D possibly corresponds to TRBD1 (7 bases). Trimming took 5 bases from V and 1 from J, leaving 19 bases between them. Germline CDR1 reads SGHAT; CDR2 reads FQNNGV. This CDR3 is 17 amino acids long. CDR3 residues: CASSHPPQGEGTDTQYF. CDR3 bases: TGTGCCAGCAGCCACCCACCCCAGGGGGAGGGCACAGATACGCAGTATTTT.

The chain recombines TRBV7-3 with TRBJ2-6; D call uncertain. The germline V and J ends were trimmed by 3 bases and 0 bases, with 6 bases remaining between them. Germline V gives CDR1 SGHTA, CDR2 FQGTGA. There are 15 residues in the CDR3. For the CDR3, the DNA is TGTGCCAGCAGCTTCGGGTACTCTGGGGCCAACGTCCTGACTTTC. Translating gives CASSFGYSGANVLTF.

The V and J genes are TRBV6-5 and TRBJ2-3, with D possibly TRBD2 on 5 matching bases. This CDR3 region has 15 residues. V lost 7 bases, J lost 8 bases, and 22 bases lay in between. Looked up from germline, CDR1 is MNHEY and CDR2 is SVGAGI. Written as DNA, the CDR3 is TGTGCCAGCACCCCCCAATGGGTTCCCGCGGGTACGCAGTATTTT. Its protein is CASTPQWVPAGTQYF.

A single count supports this clone. The J gene is TRBJ2-7, the V gene TRBV5-1; 9 nucleotides agree with TRBD1. CDR1 is SGHRS, CDR2 YFSETQ, per germline. The trim removed 5 bases at V and 5 bases at J, leaving 8 bases unmatched. The CDR3 sequence is 14 residues long. CDR3 in DNA: TGCGCCAGCAGACCCCGGGACAGGGTAAACGAGCAGTACTTC. Protein sequence: CASRPRDRVNEQYF.

This clone was picked up a small number of times. This rearrangement joins TRBV7-2 to TRBJ1-5; tentatively, D is TRBD1 (5 bases). Trimming removed 2 bases at V and 0 bases at J, with 8 bases between. The CDR3 contains 15 residues. CDR1 SGHTA and CDR2 FQGNSA come from the germline V gene. The CDR3 protein is CASSLSRDSNQPQHF. The CDR3 DNA follows: TGTGCCAGCAGCTTAAGCAGGGATAGCAATCAGCCCCAGCATTTT.

V usage is TRBV19 and J usage is TRBJ2-7, with TRBD1 identical over 7 bases. V lost 0 bases to trimming and J lost 4 bases; unmatched junction nucleotides: 9. Germline V CDR1 and CDR2: LNHDA, SQIVND (reference sequence). The CDR3 has 16 residues. In DNA, the CDR3 is TGTGCCAGTAGTATAGATCAATACGGACAGGCTTACGAGCAGTACTTC. Translated, it gives CASSIDQYGQAYEQYF. The complete variable domain, with remaining parts taken from reference TRBV19 and TRBJ2-7, reads DGGITQSPKYLFRKEGQNVTLSCEQNLNHDAMYWYRQDPGQGLRLIYYSQIVNDFQKGDIAEGYSVSREKKESFPLTVTSAQKNPTAFYLCASSIDQYGQAYEQYFGPGTRLTVT.

This chain uses TRBV11-2 with TRBJ2-2, with no clear D. Germline V gives CDR1 SGHAT, CDR2 FQNNGV. This CDR3 has 15 amino acids. Deletions cut 2 bases from V and 0 bases from J, with 7 bases between. The DNA of the CDR3 is TGTGCCAGCAGCTTAATATCCCCGAACACCGGGGAGCTGTTTTTT. Protein sequence: CASSLISPNTGELFF.

The chain has TRBV30 and TRBJ2-7; perhaps TRBD1 as D (6 bases). CDR3 length equals 14 residues. V was trimmed by 3 bases and J by 0 bases, leaving 12 bases between them. Germline V gives CDR1 GTSNPN, CDR2 SVGIG (reference sequence). The CDR3 loop is CAWRLTGRSYEQYF. In DNA form, the CDR3 reads TGTGCCTGGAGATTGACAGGACGCTCCTACGAGCAGTACTTC.